The source of this T cell receptor beta chain is a study of T cells in Graves' hyperthyroidism and ophthalmopathy. The investigators amplified TCR beta CDR3 regions from RNA transcripts. First-round RT-PCR of the TCR CDR3 relied on the HTBI primer set. TCRdb ran MiXCR on the multiplex PCR reads and lists one entry per CDR3 protein. The profile shows about 300,000 distinct CDR3 sequences, roughly 15% of them singletons. Comment on this clonotype: This may be a read error, as it is one base from a much larger clone.

Sequenced: blood. The receptor was derived from a woman aged 40 to 50 with Graves' hyperthyroidism.

The CDR3 here is CATSGDQGSGSWETQYF. The CDR3 nucleotides read TGTGCCACCAGCGGAGATCAAGGTAGCGGGAGTTGGGAGACCCAGTACTTC. The chain uses TRBV15 and TRBJ2-5, with TRBD2 identical over 9 bases. The CDR3 loop spans 17 amino acids. The V gene's germline CDR1 is LNHNV and CDR2 YYDKDF (reference sequence).